This TCR beta chain stems from a study of cytomegalovirus exposure and HLA in healthy donors. This CDR3 is built from 15 residues. Trimming pared 4 bases from V and 9 bases from J, leaving 17 bases between. CDR1 and CDR2 (germline): SGHDT, YYEEEE. About this clone itself: Its matching antigen is unknown.

Regarding the study as a whole: The study listed 150 to 200 cytomegalovirus-associated TCR beta chains. Specific recognition of CMV antigens was confirmed in vitro for a few chains (all CMV-associated). Reports described diagnosis of cytomegalovirus status by the classifier as highly specific and sensitive.

The donors were in the approximately 120-subject validation cohort, distinct from the 666-subject first cohort. Assay used: immunoSEQ multiplex PCR; TCRdb lists only in-frame clones, some missing. Of 100,000 to 150,000 clones listed, 89% are singletons. This clonotype was sampled from a woman younger than 35 in good health and CMV-seronegative. Material for sequencing was PBMCs. The chain carries TRBV5-6 and TRBJ1-6; D remains ambiguous. The CDR3 region is CASSTGGGVGSPLHF. CDR3 sequence (DNA): TGTGCCAGCAGCACGGGTGGCGGGGTTGGTTCACCCCTCCACTTT.